Below are 8 T cell receptor beta chains sequenced from a single sample in a study of OX40 agonist ivuxolimab in advanced cancers. The assay was immunoSEQ multiplex PCR, and TCRdb's table has in-frame clones only and misses some. The sample yields under 85,000 clones, 87% seen once. Sequences were derived from CD4+ or CD8+ T cells sorted from blood, sampled in a trial of the OX40 agonist ivuxolimab. The source of these receptors is an adult with an advanced solid tumor such as melanoma, head and neck, liver or kidney cancer.

The J gene is TRBJ1-2, the V gene TRBV18, with D unresolved. V lost 1 base and J 2 bases, leaving 8 bases between the germline ends. This CDR3 is built from 14 residues. Germline V gives CDR1 KGHSH, CDR2 LQKENI. CDR3 residues: CASSPQKGNYGYTF. Here the CDR3 DNA reads TGTGCCAGCTCACCACAAAAGGGAAACTATGGCTACACCTTC.

This chain links TRBV5-4 with TRBJ1-3, with D uncertain. V dropped 0 bases and J dropped 1 base, with 11 bases sitting between them. The CDR3 is 16 residues long. Germline lookup yields CDR1 SGHNT and CDR2 YYREEE (reference sequence). The CDR3 here is CASSLGSPLSGNTIYF. DNA of the CDR3: TGTGCCAGCAGCTTGGGCAGCCCACTATCTGGAAACACCATATATTTT.

Concerning this clone: The conserved phenylalanine or tryptophan is not found at the CDR3 terminus, so this likely reflects a read error. The genes are TRBV19 and TRBJ1-2, with a tentative D call TRBD1 (6 bases). Trimming stripped 5 bases from V and 6 bases from J, with 16 bases between. Germline V gene lookup returns CDR1 LNHDA and CDR2 SQIVND (reference sequence). This CDR3 region has 14 residues. The CDR3 spells CASSPPVAGDGYTL. The CDR3 DNA is TGTGCCAGTAGTCCCCCGGTGGCAGGGGATGGCTACACCCTC.

V and J are TRBV11-2 and TRBJ2-3, with D perhaps TRBD1 (5 bases). The CDR3 sequence is 14 residues long. The V gene's germline CDR1 is SGHAT and CDR2 FQNNGV. Trimming cost V 5 bases and J 1 base, with 10 bases left between them. The CDR3 protein is CASSLVGGTDTQYF. CDR3 nucleotides: TGTGCCAGCAGCCTCGTAGGGGGCACAGATACGCAGTATTTT.

This chain links TRBV29-1 with TRBJ2-1; the D call may be TRBD1 or TRBD2 (5 bases each). This CDR3 contains 15 residues. The germline V gene has CDR1 SQVTM and CDR2 ANQGSEA. V was cut by 6 bases and J by 7 bases, with 22 bases left in between. This chain's CDR3 is CSVDSGTLGSNEQFF. The CDR3 DNA sequence: TGCAGCGTAGACTCCGGGACCCTGGGGTCGAATGAGCAGTTCTTC.

This chain uses TRBV2 with TRBJ2-5, with 7 bases matching TRBD2. Per the germline V gene, CDR1 is SNHLY and CDR2 is FYNNEI. The ends lost 7 bases at V and 7 bases at J; junction bases unmatched: 6. The CDR3 contains 12 residues. CDR3 sequence reads: CASTAGPGTQYF. DNA of the CDR3: TGTGCCAGCACAGCGGGGCCAGGGACCCAGTACTTC.

V usage is TRBV18 and J usage is TRBJ1-6; 11 positions agree with TRBD1. Germline CDR1 KGHSH, CDR2 LQKENI. V dropped 4 bases and J dropped 6; count of bases not matched to a gene: 2. This CDR3 is built from 15 residues. CDR3 sequence reads: CASSHGTGGNSPLHF. DNA for the CDR3: TGTGCCAGCTCACACGGGACAGGGGGTAATTCACCCCTCCACTTT.

J is TRBJ2-2 and V is TRBV7-9; the D gene is possibly TRBD2 (6 bases). The germline V gene has CDR1 SEHNR and CDR2 FQNEAQ (reference sequence). The ends were cut back, 4 bases at V and 4 bases at J, with 7 bases in the middle. This CDR3 has 13 amino acids. Written as DNA, the CDR3 is TGTGCCAGCAGCTGGGACTCCACCGGGGAGCTGTTTTTT. This sequence encodes CASSWDSTGELFF.